One and the same sample provided the 2 T cell receptor beta chains below, sequenced in a study of CD8 T cells in Susac syndrome. A quantity of about 0.5 to 1 ug RNA underwent reverse transcription using random hexamers. TCRdb processed the immunoSEQ multiplex PCR reads anew with MiXCR; each CDR3 protein has one entry. In the table there are 150,000 to 200,000 distinct CDR3 sequences, about 90% of which are singletons. The specimen sequenced was CD4+ T cells from PBMCs. The origin of the receptors is a human donor in good health.

The V gene is TRBV11-3, the J gene TRBJ2-1; TRBD1 matches 8 bases. CDR3 length: 14 amino acids. Germline values: CDR1 SGHNT, CDR2 YENEEA. The V segment lost 5 bases and the J segment 7 bases; nucleotides outside the gene matches: 7. The DNA of the CDR3 is TGTGCCAGCAGCCCCGGGACAGGCAGGAATGAGCAGTTCTTC. Residues: CASSPGTGRNEQFF.

V and J are TRBV6-1 and TRBJ1-6; 7 positions match TRBD1. Looked up from germline, CDR1 is MNHNS and CDR2 is SASEGT. CDR3 length: 14 residues. V lost 1 base and J lost 9; bases outside the gene matches: 3. The CDR3 loop is CASSEEGAFSPLHF. In nucleotides, the CDR3 is TGTGCCAGCAGTGAAGAGGGGGCCTTTTCACCCCTCCACTTT.